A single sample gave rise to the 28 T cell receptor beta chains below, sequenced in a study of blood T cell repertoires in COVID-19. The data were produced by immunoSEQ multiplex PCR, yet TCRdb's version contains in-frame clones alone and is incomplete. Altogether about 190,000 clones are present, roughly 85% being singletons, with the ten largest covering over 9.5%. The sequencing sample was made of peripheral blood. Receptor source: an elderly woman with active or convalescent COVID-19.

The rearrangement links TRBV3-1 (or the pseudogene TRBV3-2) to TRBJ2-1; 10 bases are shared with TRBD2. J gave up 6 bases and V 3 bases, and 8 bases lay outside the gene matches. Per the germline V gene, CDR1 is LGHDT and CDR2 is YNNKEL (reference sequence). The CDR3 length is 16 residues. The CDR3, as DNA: TGTGCCAGCAGCCAGAGGGTCGGGACTAGCGCCAATGAGCAGTTCTTC. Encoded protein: CASSQRVGTSANEQFF.

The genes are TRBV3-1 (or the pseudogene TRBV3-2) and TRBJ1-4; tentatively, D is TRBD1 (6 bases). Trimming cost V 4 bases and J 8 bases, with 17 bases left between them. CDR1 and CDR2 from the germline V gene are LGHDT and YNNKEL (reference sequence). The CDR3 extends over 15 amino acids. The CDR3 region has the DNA TGTGCCAGCAGCCTCCGGACAGCGGTGGGGGAAAAACTGTTTTTT. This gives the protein CASSLRTAVGEKLFF.

The DNA of the CDR3 is TGCGCCAGCAGCTTACAGGGGAGCACAGATACGCAGTATTTT. Its translation: CASSLQGSTDTQYF. V usage is TRBV5-1 and J usage is TRBJ2-3; 7 bases match TRBD1. Germline CDR1 and CDR2: SGHRS and YFSETQ. The V and J ends lost 2 bases and 0 bases, in that order; junction bases with no gene match: 0. This CDR3 contains 14 residues. The variable domain in full, with the rest retrieved from reference TRBV5-1 and TRBJ2-3, is KAGVTQTPRYLIKTRGQQVTLSCSPISGHRSVSWYQQTPGQGLQFLFEYFSETQRNKGNFPGRFSGRQFSNSRSEMNVSTLELGDSALYLCASSLQGSTDTQYFGPGTRLTVL.

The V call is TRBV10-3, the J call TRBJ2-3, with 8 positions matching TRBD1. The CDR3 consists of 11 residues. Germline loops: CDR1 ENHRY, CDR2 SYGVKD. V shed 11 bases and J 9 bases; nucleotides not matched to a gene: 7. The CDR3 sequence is CAVDRGGTQYF. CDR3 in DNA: TGTGCCGTCGACAGGGGTGGGACGCAGTATTTT.

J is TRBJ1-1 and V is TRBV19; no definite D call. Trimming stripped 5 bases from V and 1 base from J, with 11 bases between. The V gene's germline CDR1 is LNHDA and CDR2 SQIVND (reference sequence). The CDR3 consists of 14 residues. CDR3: CASSFRGGNTEAFF. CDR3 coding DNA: TGTGCCAGTAGTTTCCGGGGAGGGAACACTGAAGCTTTCTTT.

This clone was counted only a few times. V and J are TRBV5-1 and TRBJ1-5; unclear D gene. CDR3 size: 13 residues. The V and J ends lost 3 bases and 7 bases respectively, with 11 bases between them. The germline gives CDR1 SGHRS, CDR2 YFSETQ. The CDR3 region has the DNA TGCGCCAGCAGCTCCCCCGGGGAGCAGCCCCAGCATTTT. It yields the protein CASSSPGEQPQHF.

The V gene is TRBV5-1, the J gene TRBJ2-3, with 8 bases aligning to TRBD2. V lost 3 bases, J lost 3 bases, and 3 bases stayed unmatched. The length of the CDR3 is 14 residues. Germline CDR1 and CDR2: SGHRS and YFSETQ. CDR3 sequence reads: CASSSGLGTDTQYF. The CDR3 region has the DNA TGCGCCAGCAGCTCGGGACTAGGGACAGATACGCAGTATTTT. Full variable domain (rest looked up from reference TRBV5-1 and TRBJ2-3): KAGVTQTPRYLIKTRGQQVTLSCSPISGHRSVSWYQQTPGQGLQFLFEYFSETQRNKGNFPGRFSGRQFSNSRSEMNVSTLELGDSALYLCASSSGLGTDTQYFGPGTRLTVL.

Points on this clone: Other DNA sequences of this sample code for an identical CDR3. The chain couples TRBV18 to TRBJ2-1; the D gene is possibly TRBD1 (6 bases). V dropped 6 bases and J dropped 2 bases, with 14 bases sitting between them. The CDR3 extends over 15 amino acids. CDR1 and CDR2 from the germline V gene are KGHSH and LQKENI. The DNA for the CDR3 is TGTGCCAGCTCCCCCCCCGCAGGGGCCTACAATGAGCAGTTCTTC. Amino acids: CASSPPAGAYNEQFF.

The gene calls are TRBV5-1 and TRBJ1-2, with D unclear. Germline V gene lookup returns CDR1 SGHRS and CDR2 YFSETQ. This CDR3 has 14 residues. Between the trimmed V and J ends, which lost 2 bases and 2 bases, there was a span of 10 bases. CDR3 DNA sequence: TGCGCCAGCAGCTTCGGCAGGCTAAACTATGGCTACACCTTC. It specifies CASSFGRLNYGYTF.

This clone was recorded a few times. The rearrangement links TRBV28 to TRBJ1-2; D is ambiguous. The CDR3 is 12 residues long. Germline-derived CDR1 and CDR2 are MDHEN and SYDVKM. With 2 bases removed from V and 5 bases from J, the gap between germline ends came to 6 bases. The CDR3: CASSLQEYGYTF. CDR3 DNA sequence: TGTGCCAGCAGTTTACAGGAATATGGCTACACCTTC.

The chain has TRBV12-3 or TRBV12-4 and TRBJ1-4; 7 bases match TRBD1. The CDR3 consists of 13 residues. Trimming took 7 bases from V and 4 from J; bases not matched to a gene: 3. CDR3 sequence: CASKRDSNEKLFF. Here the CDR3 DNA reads TGTGCCAGCAAACGGGACAGTAATGAAAAACTGTTTTTT.

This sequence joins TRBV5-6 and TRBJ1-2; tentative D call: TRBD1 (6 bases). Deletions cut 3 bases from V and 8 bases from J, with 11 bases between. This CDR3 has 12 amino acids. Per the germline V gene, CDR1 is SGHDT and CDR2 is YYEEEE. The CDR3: CASSSGVSGYTF. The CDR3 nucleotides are TGTGCCAGCAGCTCAGGGGTTTCCGGCTACACCTTC.

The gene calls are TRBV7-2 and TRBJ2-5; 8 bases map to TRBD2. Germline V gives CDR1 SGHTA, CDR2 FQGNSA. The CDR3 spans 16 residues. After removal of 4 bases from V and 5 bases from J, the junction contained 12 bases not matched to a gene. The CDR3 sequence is CASSSRSGSGTETQYF. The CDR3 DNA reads TGTGCCAGCAGCTCGAGGAGCGGGAGTGGGACGGAGACCCAGTACTTC. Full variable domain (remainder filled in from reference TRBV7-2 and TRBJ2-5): GAGVSQSPSNKVTEKGKDVELRCDPISGHTALYWYRQSLGQGLEFLIYFQGNSAPDKSGLPSDRFSAERTGGSVSTLTIQRTQQEDSAVYLCASSSRSGSGTETQYFGPGTRLLVL.

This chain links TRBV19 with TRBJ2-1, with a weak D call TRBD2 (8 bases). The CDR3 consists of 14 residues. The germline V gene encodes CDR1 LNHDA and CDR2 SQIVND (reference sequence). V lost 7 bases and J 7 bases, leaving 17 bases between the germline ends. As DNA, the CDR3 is TGTGCCAGTAAAGGGGGCGGGAGGTTTAATGAGCAGTTCTTC. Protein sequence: CASKGGGRFNEQFF.

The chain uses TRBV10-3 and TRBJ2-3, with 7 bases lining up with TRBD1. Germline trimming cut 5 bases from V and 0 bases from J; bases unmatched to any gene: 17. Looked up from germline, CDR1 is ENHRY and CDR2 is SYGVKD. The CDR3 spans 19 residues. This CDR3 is CAISWGQGQSRISTDTQYF. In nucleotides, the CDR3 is TGTGCCATCAGTTGGGGCCAGGGACAGTCAAGGATTAGCACAGATACGCAGTATTTT.

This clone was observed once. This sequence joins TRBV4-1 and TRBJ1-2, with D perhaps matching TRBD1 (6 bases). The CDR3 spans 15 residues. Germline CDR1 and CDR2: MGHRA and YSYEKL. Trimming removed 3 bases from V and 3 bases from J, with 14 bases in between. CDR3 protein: CASSQATTGYYGYTF. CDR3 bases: TGCGCCAGCAGCCAGGCAACCACAGGGTACTATGGCTACACCTTC.

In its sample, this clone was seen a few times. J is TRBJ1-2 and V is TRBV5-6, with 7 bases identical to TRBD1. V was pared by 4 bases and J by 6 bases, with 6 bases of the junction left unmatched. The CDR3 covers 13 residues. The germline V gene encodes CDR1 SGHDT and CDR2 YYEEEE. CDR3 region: CASSPTGVDGYTF. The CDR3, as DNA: TGTGCCAGCAGCCCCACAGGGGTGGATGGCTACACCTTC.

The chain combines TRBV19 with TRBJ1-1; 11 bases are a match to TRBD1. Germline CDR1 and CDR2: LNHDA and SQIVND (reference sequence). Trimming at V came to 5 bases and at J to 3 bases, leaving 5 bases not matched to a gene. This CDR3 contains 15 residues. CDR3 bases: TGTGCCAGTAGTTTACGGACAGGGGGCTACACTGAAGCTTTCTTT. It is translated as CASSLRTGGYTEAFF.

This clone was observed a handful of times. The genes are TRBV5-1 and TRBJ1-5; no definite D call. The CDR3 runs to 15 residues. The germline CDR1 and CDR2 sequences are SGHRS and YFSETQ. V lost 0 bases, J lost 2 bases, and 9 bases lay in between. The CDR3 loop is CASSLAPGRNQPQHF. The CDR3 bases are TGCGCCAGCAGCTTGGCCCCAGGCCGCAATCAGCCCCAGCATTTT.

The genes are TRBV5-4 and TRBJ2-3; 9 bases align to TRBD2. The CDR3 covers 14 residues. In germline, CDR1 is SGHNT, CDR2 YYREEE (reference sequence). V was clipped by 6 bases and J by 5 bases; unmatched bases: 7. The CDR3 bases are TGTGCCAGCACTTTTAGCGGGAGTATAGATACGCAGTATTTT. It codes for CASTFSGSIDTQYF.

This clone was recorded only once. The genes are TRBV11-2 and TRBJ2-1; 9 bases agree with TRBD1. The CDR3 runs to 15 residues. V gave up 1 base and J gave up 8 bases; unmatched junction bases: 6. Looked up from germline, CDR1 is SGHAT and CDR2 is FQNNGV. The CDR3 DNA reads TGTGCCAGCAGCTTAGGCGGGGACAGGGCTCATGAGCAGTTCTTC. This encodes CASSLGGDRAHEQFF.

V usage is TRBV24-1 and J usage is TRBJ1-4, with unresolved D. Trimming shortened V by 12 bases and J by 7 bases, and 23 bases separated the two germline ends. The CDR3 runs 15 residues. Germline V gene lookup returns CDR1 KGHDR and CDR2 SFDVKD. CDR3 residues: CASPHRGRKSEKLFF. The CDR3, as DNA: TGTGCCTCCCCCCATAGAGGGAGGAAGAGTGAAAAACTGTTTTTT.

The CDR3 nucleotides are TGTGCCAGCTCACCCGATGGACAGGGCCATGGCTACACCTTC. This codes for CASSPDGQGHGYTF. The chain has TRBV18 and TRBJ1-2; 8 bases align to TRBD1. The CDR3 extends over 14 amino acids. The V gene end was trimmed by 3 bases and the J gene end by 6 bases; junction bases not matched to a gene: 6. Germline CDR1 is KGHSH and CDR2 is LQKENI.

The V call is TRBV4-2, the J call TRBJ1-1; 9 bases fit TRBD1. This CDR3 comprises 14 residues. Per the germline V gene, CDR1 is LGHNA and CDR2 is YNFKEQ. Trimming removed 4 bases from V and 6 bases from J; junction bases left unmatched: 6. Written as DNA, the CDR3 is TGTGCCAGCAGCCCGGGACAGGGTACCCCTGAAGCTTTCTTT. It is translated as CASSPGQGTPEAFF.

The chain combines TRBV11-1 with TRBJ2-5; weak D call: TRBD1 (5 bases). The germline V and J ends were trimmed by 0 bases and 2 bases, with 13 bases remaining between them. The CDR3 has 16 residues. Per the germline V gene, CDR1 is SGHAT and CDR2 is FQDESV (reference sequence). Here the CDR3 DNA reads TGTGCCAGCAGCTTAGCGCAGGCAGGGTGGCAAGAGACCCAGTACTTC. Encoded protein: CASSLAQAGWQETQYF.

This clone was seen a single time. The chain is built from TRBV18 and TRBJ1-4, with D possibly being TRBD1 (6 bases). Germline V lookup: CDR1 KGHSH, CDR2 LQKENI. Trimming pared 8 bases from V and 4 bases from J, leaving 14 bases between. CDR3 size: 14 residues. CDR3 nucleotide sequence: TGTGCCAGCCTGGACAGTGGGGATAATGAAAAACTGTTTTTT. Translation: CASLDSGDNEKLFF. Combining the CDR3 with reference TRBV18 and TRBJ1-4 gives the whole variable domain NAGVMQNPRHLVRRRGQEARLRCSPMKGHSHVYWYRQLPEEGLKFMVYLQKENIIDESGMPKERFSAEFPKEGPSILRIQQVVRGDSAAYFCASLDSGDNEKLFFGSGTQLSVL.

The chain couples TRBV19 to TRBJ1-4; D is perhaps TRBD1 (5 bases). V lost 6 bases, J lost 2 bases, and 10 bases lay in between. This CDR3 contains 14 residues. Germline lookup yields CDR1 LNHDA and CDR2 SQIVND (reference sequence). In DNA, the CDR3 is TGTGCCAGTAGCCATGGGGGGACTAATGAAAAACTGTTTTTT. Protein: CASSHGGTNEKLFF.

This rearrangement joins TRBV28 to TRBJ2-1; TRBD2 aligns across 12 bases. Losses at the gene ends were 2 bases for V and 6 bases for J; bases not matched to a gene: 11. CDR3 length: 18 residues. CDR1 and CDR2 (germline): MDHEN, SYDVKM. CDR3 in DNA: TGTGCCAGCAGTTTACGGACTAGCGGGATTAGAGCACGCAATGAGCAGTTCTTC. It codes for CASSLRTSGIRARNEQFF.